The 16 T cell receptor delta chains below all came from one sample that was sequenced in a study of gamma-delta T cells after stem cell transplantation (dated by TCRdb to 2016 to 2017). Library prep was done by RT-PCR. Sequencer: Illumina MiSeq. Clonotypes were called again by TCRdb from the public reads via CATT, and duplicate nucleotide sequences were then merged into one entry. This sample gives just over 2,500 delta-chain clones in total; 20% to 25% of them show up just once. The ten top clones hold 20% to 25% of the sample. Material for sequencing was gamma-delta T cells. These receptors were collected from a human donor. It is not recorded whose cells these are; they may come from a transplant donor.

This clone qualifies as medium-sized. J is TRDJ1 and V is TRDV2; 8 nucleotides agree with TRDD3. CDR3 length: 21 residues. CDR1 and CDR2 (germline): GEAIGNYY, EKD. Trimming took 3 bases from V and 2 from J; bases not matched to a gene: 25. The CDR3 loop reads CACDRLHAPTNLVGDTDKLIF. The DNA of the CDR3 is TGTGCCTGTGACCGTCTTCATGCTCCCACTAATTTGGTGGGGGATACCGATAAACTCATCTTT.

This clone is medium-sized (0.01 to 0.1%) within its sample. The chain employs TRDV2 and TRDJ1, with TRDD3 matching over 11 bases. V was clipped by 7 bases and J by 5 bases; unmatched bases: 11. The CDR3 spans 15 residues. Looked up from germline, CDR1 is GEAIGNYY and CDR2 is EKD. The chain's CDR3 is CACQPLGDTTDKLIF. CDR3 nucleotide sequence: TGTGCCTGCCAACCTCTGGGGGATACAACAGATAAACTCATCTTT.

This clone was picked up a small number of times. This is likely an artifact of a read error, given a far larger clone one base away. The V and J genes are TRDV2 and TRDJ1; D perhaps matches TRDD3 (6 bases). There are 14 residues in the CDR3. Per germline, CDR1 GEAIGNYY and CDR2 EKD. The CDR3 DNA sequence: TGTGCCTGTGACACGCTACTGGGCACCGATAAACCCATCTTT. This gives the protein CACDTLLGTDKPIF.

In the case of this clone: This is likely an artifact of a read error, given a far larger clone one base away. This CDR3 is CACDAVGGTGGLLDTYKLIF. The CDR3 DNA follows: TGTGCCTGTGACGCCGTCGGGGGGACTGGGGGTCTTTTAGACACCTATAAACTCATCTTT. The V call is TRDV2, the J call TRDJ1; 8 bases line up with TRDD3. CDR1 and CDR2 from the germline V gene are GEAIGNYY and EKD. This CDR3 region has 20 residues.

This clone was seen only a few times. A far bigger clonotype differs at one base, so this is likely a read error. The chain carries TRDV2 and TRDJ3; no clear D gene. Germline V gene lookup returns CDR1 GEAIGNYY and CDR2 EKD. Between the trimmed V and J ends, which lost 3 bases and 2 bases, there was a span of 16 bases. The CDR3 runs 18 residues. In DNA form, the CDR3 reads TGTGCCTGTGACCCGGTGAGGGCGCCTACCTGGGACACCCGACAGATGTTTTTC. Residues: CACDPVRAPTWDTRQMFF.

As for this clone: It is likely a read error: a sequence one base away is far more abundant. In the same sample, other DNA sequences code for this CDR3. The gene calls are TRDV2 and TRDJ1, with 12 bases identical to TRDD3. The V gene's germline CDR1 is GEAIGNYY and CDR2 EKD. The CDR3 extends over 17 amino acids. CDR3 DNA: TGTGCCTGTGATCAACTGGGGGATACAGGCTCCACCGATAAACTCATATTT. The encoded protein is CACDQLGDTGSTDKLIF.

This clone counts as medium-sized. The CDR3 protein is CACDHVMGDNLDKLIF. The CDR3 nucleotides read TGTGCCTGTGACCACGTGATGGGGGATAATTTGGATAAACTCATCTTT. The V call is TRDV2, the J call TRDJ1; 9 nucleotides align to TRDD3. V was clipped by 3 bases and J by 5 bases; unmatched bases: 12. The CDR3 sequence is 16 residues long. Germline CDR1 is GEAIGNYY and CDR2 is EKD.

Worth noting for this clone: This may stem from a read error, because a much larger clone lies one nucleotide away. DNA of the CDR3: TGTGCCTGTGACACCTTACTGGGGGACACACGACTCTCCTGGGACACCCGACAGAAGTTTTTC. It yields the protein CACDTLLGDTRLSWDTRQKFF. The chain links TRDV2 to TRDJ3, with 9 bases that match TRDD3. Germline-derived CDR1 and CDR2 are GEAIGNYY and EKD. The CDR3 runs 21 residues.

This clone was counted between two and nine times. A read error is the likely source, as a far larger clone sits one nucleotide away. The sample contains more than one DNA sequence encoding this CDR3. This rearrangement joins TRDV2 to TRDJ1, with 12 bases matching TRDD3. The length of the CDR3 is 17 residues. From germline, CDR1 is GEAIGNYY and CDR2 EKD. V gave up 3 bases and J gave up 2 bases; unmatched junction bases: 9. CDR3: CACDALLGDTRTDKLIF. CDR3 coding DNA: TGTGCCTGTGACGCTTTACTGGGGGATACACGGACCGATAAACTCATCTTT.

This clone was recorded a few times. A far larger clone is off by one base, so a read error is likely. The J gene is TRDJ1, the V gene TRDV2; 13 bases are shared with TRDD3. The CDR3 covers 23 residues. Looked up from germline, CDR1 is GEAIGNYY and CDR2 is EKD. The CDR3 DNA reads TGTGCCTGTGACACCCTCGGGCCCCCCTTACTGGGGGATACGCTTCAGTACACCGATAAACCCATCTTT. Protein: CACDTLGPPLLGDTLQYTDKPIF.

This clone is deemed medium-sized. The gene calls are TRDV2 and TRDJ3, with 13 bases fitting TRDD3. The CDR3 consists of 20 residues. The germline V gene encodes CDR1 GEAIGNYY and CDR2 EKD. The V and J ends lost 4 bases and 1 base, in that order; junction bases with no gene match: 9. Here the CDR3 reads CACDPILGDTRSWDTRQMFF. CDR3 DNA: TGTGCCTGTGATCCCATACTGGGGGATACGCGATCCTGGGACACCCGACAGATGTTTTTC.

This clone was counted a single time. A much larger clonotype is one base distant, so this may be a read error. CDR3 nucleotides: TGTGCCTGTGACGGTGTACTGGGGGATACGGACCGACGACGGCGAGACACCGATAAACGCATCTTT. Encoded protein: CACDGVLGDTDRRRRDTDKRIF. V usage is TRDV2 and J usage is TRDJ1; TRDD3 matches at 13 bases. The CDR3 contains 22 residues. Germline V gives CDR1 GEAIGNYY, CDR2 EKD.

This clone rates as medium-sized (0.01 to 0.1%). The chain carries TRDV2 and TRDJ1, with TRDD3 matching over 8 bases. In germline, CDR1 is GEAIGNYY, CDR2 EKD. The CDR3 spans 14 residues. Trimming at V came to 3 bases and at J to 1 base, leaving 3 bases not matched to a gene. The CDR3 DNA reads as TGTGCCTGTGACGGCTGGGGGAGCACCGATAAACTCATCTTT. Translation gives CACDGWGSTDKLIF.

About this clone itself: TCRdb records a much larger clone's protein for this DNA, with a difference at residue 11 that likely arises from a read error; the protein given is the translation of the DNA. The V gene is TRDV2, the J gene TRDJ1; 11 positions match TRDD3. The CDR3 consists of 17 residues. The V segment lost 5 bases and the J segment 4 bases; nucleotides outside the gene matches: 14. CDR1 and CDR2 (germline): GEAIGNYY, EKD. CDR3 in DNA: TGTGCCTGTGCCGCACTGGGGGATAAGAATGCAGTCGATAAACTCATCTTT. Its protein product is CACAALGDKNAVDKLIF.

By proportion, this clone is medium-sized. V and J are TRDV2 and TRDJ1; TRDD3 agrees at 8 bases. The CDR3 consists of 14 residues. Germline CDR1 is GEAIGNYY and CDR2 is EKD. Trimming at V came to 1 base and at J to 4 bases, leaving 4 bases not matched to a gene. The CDR3 loop is CACDTLGVRDKLIF. In DNA form, the CDR3 reads TGTGCCTGTGACACACTGGGGGTGCGCGATAAACTCATCTTT.

Note on this clone: The protein held in TCRdb is that of a much larger clone and does not match this DNA's translation at residue 12, likely because of a read error; the protein shown is translated from the DNA. V is TRDV2 and J is TRDJ1; a weak D match, TRDD3 (6 bases). V lost 4 bases to trimming and J lost 2 bases, with 22 bases between them. The CDR3 runs 17 residues. Germline CDR1 and CDR2: GEAIGNYY and EKD. The CDR3 nucleotides read TGTGCCTGTGATGGTATGGGGGCCGCCGACTGGACCGATAAACTCATCTTT. It translates to CACDGMGAADWTDKLIF.